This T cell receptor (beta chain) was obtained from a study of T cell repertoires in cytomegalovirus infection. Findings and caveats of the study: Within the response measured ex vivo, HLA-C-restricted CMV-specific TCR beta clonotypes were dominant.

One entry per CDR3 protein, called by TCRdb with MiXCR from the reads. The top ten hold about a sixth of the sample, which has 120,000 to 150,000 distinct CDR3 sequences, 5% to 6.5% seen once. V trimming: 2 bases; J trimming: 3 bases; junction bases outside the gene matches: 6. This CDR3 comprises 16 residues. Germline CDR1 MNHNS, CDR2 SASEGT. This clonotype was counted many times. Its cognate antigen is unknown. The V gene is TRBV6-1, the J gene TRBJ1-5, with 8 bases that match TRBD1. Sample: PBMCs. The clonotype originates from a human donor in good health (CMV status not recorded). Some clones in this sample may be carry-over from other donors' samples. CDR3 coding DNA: TGTGCCAGCAGTGAAAGAGGACAGGGAAACAATCAGCCCCAGCATTTT. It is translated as CASSERGQGNNQPQHF.